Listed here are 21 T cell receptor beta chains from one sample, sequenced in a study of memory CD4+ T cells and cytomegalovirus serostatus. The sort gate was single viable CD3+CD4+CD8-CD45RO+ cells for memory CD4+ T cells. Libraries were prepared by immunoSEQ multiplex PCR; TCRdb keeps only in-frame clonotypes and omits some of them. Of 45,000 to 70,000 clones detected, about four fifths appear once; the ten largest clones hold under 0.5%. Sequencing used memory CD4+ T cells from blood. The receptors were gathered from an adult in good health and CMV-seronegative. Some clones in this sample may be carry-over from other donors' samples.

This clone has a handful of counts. The CDR3 loop reads CASSLTGGGLSNQPQHF. The CDR3 DNA sequence: TGTGCCAGCTCCCTCACCGGGGGGGGCCTGAGCAATCAGCCCCAGCATTTT. The genes are TRBV18 and TRBJ1-5; D is possibly TRBD1 (6 bases). Germline loops: CDR1 KGHSH, CDR2 LQKENI. The CDR3 totals 17 residues. V shed 6 bases and J shed 1 base, with 19 bases lying between them.

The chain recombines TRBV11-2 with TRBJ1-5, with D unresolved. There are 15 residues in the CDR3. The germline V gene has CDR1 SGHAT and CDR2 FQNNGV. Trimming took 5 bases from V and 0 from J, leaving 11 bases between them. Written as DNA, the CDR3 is TGTGCCAGCAGCAAAGGGAGATATAGCAATCAGCCCCAGCATTTT. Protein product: CASSKGRYSNQPQHF.

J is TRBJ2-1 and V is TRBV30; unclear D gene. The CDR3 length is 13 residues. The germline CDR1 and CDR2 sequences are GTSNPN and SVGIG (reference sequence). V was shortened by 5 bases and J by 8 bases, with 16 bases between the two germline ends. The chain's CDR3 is CAWLSPLGHEQFF. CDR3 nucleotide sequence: TGTGCCTGGCTCTCCCCTTTAGGCCATGAGCAGTTCTTC. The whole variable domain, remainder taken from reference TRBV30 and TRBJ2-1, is SQTIHQWPATLVQPVGSPLSLECTVEGTSNPNLYWYRQAAGRGLQLLFYSVGIGQISSEVPQNLSASRPQDRQFILSSKKLLLSDSGFYLCAWLSPLGHEQFFGPGTRLTVL.

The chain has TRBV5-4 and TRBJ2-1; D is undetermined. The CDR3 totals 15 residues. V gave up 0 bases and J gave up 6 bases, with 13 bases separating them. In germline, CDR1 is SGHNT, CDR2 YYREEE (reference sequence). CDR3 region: CASSLDYPTGNEQFF. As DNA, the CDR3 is TGTGCCAGCAGCTTGGACTACCCGACCGGCAATGAGCAGTTCTTC.

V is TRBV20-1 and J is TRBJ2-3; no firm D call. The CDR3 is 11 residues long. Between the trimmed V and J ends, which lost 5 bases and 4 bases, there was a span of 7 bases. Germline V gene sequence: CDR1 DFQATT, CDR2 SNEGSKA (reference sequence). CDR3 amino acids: CSASHADTQYF. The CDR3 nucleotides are TGCAGTGCTTCCCATGCAGATACGCAGTATTTT.

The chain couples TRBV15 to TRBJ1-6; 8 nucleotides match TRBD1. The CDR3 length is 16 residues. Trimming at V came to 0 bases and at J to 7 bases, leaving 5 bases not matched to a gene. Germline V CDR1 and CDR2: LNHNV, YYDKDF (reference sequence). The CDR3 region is CATSRDTDRANSPLHF. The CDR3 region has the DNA TGTGCCACCAGCAGAGATACGGACAGGGCAAATTCACCCCTCCACTTT. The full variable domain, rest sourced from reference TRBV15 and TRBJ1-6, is DAMVIQNPRYQVTQFGKPVTLSCSQTLNHNVMYWYQQKSSQAPKLLFHYYDKDFNNEADTPDNFQSRRPNTSFCFLDIRSPGLGDTAMYLCATSRDTDRANSPLHFGNGTRLTVT.

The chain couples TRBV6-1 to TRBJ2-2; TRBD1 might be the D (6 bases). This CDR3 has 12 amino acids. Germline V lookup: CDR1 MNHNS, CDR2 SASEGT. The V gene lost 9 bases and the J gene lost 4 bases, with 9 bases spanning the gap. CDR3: CASDRLTGELFF. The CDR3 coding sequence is TGTGCCAGTGACAGGCTCACCGGGGAGCTGTTTTTT.

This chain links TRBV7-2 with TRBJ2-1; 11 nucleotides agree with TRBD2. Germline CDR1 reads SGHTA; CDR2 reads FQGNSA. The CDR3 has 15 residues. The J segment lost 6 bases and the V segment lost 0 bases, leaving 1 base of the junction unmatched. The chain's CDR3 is CASSLASGRANEQFF. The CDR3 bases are TGTGCCAGCAGCTTAGCTAGCGGGAGGGCCAATGAGCAGTTCTTC.

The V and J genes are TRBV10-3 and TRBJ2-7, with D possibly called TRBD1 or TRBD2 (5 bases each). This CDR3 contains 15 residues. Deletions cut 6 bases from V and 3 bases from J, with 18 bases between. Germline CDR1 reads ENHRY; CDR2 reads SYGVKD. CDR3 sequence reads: CAISDPGTVNYEQYF. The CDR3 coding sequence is TGTGCCATCAGCGACCCAGGGACGGTCAACTACGAGCAGTACTTC.

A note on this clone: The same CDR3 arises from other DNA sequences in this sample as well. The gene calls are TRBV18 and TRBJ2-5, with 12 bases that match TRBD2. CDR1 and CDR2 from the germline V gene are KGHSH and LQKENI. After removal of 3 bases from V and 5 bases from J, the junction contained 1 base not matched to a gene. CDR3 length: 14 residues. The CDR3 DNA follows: TGTGCCAGCTCACCGACTAGCGGGAGTGAGACCCAGTACTTC. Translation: CASSPTSGSETQYF.

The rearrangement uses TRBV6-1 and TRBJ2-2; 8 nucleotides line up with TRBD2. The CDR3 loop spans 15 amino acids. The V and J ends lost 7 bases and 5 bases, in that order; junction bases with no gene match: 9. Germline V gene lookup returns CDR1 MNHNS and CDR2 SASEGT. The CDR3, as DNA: TGTGCCAGCAACACGGGGGGGAGCGGGACCGGGGAGCTGTTTTTT. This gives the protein CASNTGGSGTGELFF.

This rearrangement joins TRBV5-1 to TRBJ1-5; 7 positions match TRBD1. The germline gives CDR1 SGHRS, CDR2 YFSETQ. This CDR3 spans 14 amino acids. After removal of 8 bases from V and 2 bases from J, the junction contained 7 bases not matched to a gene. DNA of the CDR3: TGCGCCAGGACAGGGAGATGGGGCAATCAGCCCCAGCATTTT. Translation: CARTGRWGNQPQHF.

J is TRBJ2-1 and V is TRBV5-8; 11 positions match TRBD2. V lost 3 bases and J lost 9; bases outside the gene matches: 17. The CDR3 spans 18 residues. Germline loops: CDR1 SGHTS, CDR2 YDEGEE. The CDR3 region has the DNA TGTGCCAGCAGCTGGGGACTAGCGGCCCTTTTTTCCGCGGGTGAGCAGTTCTTC. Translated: CASSWGLAALFSAGEQFF.

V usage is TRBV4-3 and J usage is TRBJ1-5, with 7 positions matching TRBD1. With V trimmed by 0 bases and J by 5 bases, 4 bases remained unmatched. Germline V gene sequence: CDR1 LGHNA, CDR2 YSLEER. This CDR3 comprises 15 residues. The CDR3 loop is CASSQDTGEDQPQHF. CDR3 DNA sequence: TGCGCCAGCAGCCAAGATACAGGGGAGGATCAGCCCCAGCATTTT.

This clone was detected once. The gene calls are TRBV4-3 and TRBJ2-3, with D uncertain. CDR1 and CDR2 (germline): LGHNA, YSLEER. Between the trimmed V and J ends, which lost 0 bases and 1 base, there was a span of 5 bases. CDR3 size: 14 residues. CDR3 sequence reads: CASSQDLRTDTQYF. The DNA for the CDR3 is TGCGCCAGCAGCCAAGATTTACGCACAGATACGCAGTATTTT.

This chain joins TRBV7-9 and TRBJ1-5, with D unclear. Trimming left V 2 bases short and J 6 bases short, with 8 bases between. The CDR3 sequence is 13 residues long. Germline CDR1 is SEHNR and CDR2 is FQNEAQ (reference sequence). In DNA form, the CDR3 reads TGTGCCAGCAGCTTAAAGGGAGGTCAGCCCCAGCATTTT. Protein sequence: CASSLKGGQPQHF.

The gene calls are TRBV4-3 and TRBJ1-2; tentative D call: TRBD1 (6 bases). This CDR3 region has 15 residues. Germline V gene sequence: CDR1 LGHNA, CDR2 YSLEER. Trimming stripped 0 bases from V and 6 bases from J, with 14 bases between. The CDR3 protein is CASSQDLGGRDGYTF. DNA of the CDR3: TGCGCCAGCAGCCAAGATCTTGGGGGGCGGGATGGCTACACCTTC.

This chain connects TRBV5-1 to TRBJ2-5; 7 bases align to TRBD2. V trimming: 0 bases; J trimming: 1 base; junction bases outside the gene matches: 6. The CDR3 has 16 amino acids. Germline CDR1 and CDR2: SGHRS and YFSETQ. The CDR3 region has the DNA TGCGCCAGCAGCTTGGGGGGTAGCGGGCGCCAAGAGACCCAGTACTTC. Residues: CASSLGGSGRQETQYF.

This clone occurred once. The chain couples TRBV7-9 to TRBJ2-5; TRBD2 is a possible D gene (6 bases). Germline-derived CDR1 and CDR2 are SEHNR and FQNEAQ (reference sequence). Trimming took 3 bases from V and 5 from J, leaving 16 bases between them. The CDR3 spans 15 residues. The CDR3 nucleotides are TGTGCCAGCAGCTTGACGATCCTTGGGGGGGAGACCCAGTACTTC. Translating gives CASSLTILGGETQYF.

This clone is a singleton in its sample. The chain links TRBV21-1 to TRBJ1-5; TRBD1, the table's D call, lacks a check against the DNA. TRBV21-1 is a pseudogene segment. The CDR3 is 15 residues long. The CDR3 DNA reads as TGTGCCAGCAGCAAAGACAGGGTCGGAAATCAGCCCCAGCATTTT. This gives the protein CASSKDRVGNQPQHF.

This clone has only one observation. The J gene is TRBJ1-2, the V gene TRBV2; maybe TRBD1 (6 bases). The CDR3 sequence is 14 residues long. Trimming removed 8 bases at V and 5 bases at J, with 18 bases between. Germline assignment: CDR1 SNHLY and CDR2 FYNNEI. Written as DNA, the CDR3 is TGTGCCAGCCTTAACGGGGGGGGCGGATATGGCTACACCTTC. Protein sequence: CASLNGGGGYGYTF.